This passage covers 13 T cell receptor beta chains from one sample sequenced in a study of a mutant IDH1 vaccine in newly diagnosed glioma. The table came from immunoSEQ multiplex PCR; TCRdb's copy has only in-frame clones and leaves some out. The profile covers approximately 110,000 clones, with 85% to 90% appearing a single time and roughly 0.62% taken by the ten largest. No antigen has been identified for these receptors. The time point denotes: week 11, during vaccination. In every dose of vaccine, 300 ug of mutant IDH1 20-mer peptide was given alongside topical imiquimod. The source material was PBMCs, sampled from a glioma patient whose treatment included an IDH1 peptide vaccine. Every receptor here comes from a woman in her forties or fifties with glioma.

As regards this clone: One junction end does not reproduce the germline sequence, and a read error may be involved. This chain links TRBV6-5 with TRBJ2-2; D is perhaps TRBD1 or TRBD2 (6 bases each). Germline-derived CDR1 and CDR2 are MNHEY and SVGAGI. This CDR3 is 16 amino acids long. DNA of the CDR3: TGTGCCAGCACTTACAGGGCGGGGTTGAACACCGGGGAGCTGTTTTTT. It translates to CASTYRAGLNTGELFF.

V gene TRBV4-2 combines with J gene TRBJ2-5; TRBD1 matches at 10 bases. The J call could be wrong; TRBJ2-7 is a better fit for the DNA end. CDR3 size: 18 residues. CDR1 and CDR2 from the germline V gene are LGHNA and YNFKEQ. The CDR3 coding sequence is TGTGCCAGCAGCCAAGACTCTCTGACAGGGGGCATACCCTACGAGCAGTACTTC. Its protein product is CASSQDSLTGGIPYEQYF.

The chain recombines TRBV15 with TRBJ2-7; D not certain. CDR1 LNHNV and CDR2 YYDKDF come from the germline V gene (reference sequence). The V and J ends lost 0 bases and 5 bases respectively, with 14 bases between them. The CDR3 sequence is 15 residues long. The CDR3 spells CATSRDAASLDEQYF. As DNA, the CDR3 is TGTGCCACCAGCAGAGACGCAGCGAGTTTGGACGAGCAGTACTTC.

This clone was counted a single time. The rearrangement links TRBV5-4 to TRBJ2-3, with 12 bases lining up with TRBD2. Germline-derived CDR1 and CDR2 are SGHNT and YYREEE (reference sequence). Trimming removed 4 bases from V and 5 bases from J; junction bases left unmatched: 5. This CDR3 contains 15 residues. The CDR3 bases are TGTGCCAGCAGCACACTAGCGGGAGGAGAAGATACGCAGTATTTT. It specifies CASSTLAGGEDTQYF.

V gene TRBV2 combines with J gene TRBJ1-4, with a possible D match to TRBD1 (6 bases). CDR1 is SNHLY and CDR2 is FYNNEI in the germline V gene. Trimming stripped 6 bases from V and 8 bases from J, with 19 bases between. CDR3 length equals 15 residues. The CDR3 coding sequence is TGTGCCAGCAGAGCGCCGGGACAAGTAACGGAAAAACTGTTTTTT. Translation: CASRAPGQVTEKLFF.

The chain combines TRBV28 with TRBJ1-1; TRBD1 aligns across 10 bases. Trimming removed 5 bases from V and 1 base from J; junction bases left unmatched: 13. This CDR3 contains 18 residues. Per the germline V gene, CDR1 is MDHEN and CDR2 is SYDVKM. This chain's CDR3 is CASSVTGQGFRWNTEAFF. CDR3 nucleotide sequence: TGTGCCAGCAGTGTGACGGGACAGGGGTTCCGTTGGAACACTGAAGCTTTCTTT.

This clone has a handful of counts. Written as DNA, the CDR3 is TGTGCCAGCAGCGTGGTAGGAGGGGACCTTGAAGCTTTCTTT. This codes for CASSVVGGDLEAFF. The rearrangement links TRBV9 to TRBJ1-1; D is perhaps TRBD1 (5 bases). The V end was cut by 2 bases, the J end by 7 bases, with 15 bases between. From germline, CDR1 is SGDLS and CDR2 YYNGEE. CDR3 size: 14 residues.

The chain links TRBV4-1 to TRBJ2-3, with TRBD2 as a possible D gene (7 bases). The CDR3 runs 16 residues. Trimming removed 2 bases from V and 1 base from J, with 13 bases in between. CDR1 is MGHRA and CDR2 is YSYEKL in the germline V gene. The DNA for the CDR3 is TGCGCCAGCAGCCAATGGGGGCTAGCGGGCACAGATACGCAGTATTTT. Its protein is CASSQWGLAGTDTQYF.

The CDR3 region is CASSPLTSGYEQYF. The CDR3 DNA is TGTGCCAGCAGCCCATTGACTAGCGGCTACGAGCAGTACTTC. V is TRBV11-2 and J is TRBJ2-7, with 9 bases aligning to TRBD2. The V and J ends lost 5 bases and 3 bases, in that order; junction bases with no gene match: 5. The CDR3 totals 14 residues. CDR1 and CDR2 (germline): SGHAT, FQNNGV.

The V and J genes are TRBV5-4 and TRBJ2-7; D gene ambiguous. Trimming shortened V by 4 bases and J by 4 bases, and 18 bases separated the two germline ends. The V gene's germline CDR1 is SGHNT and CDR2 YYREEE (reference sequence). The CDR3 contains 15 residues. For the CDR3, the DNA is TGTGCCAGCAGCAGACCTTTGGGTGCGTCTTACGAGCAGTACTTC. Encoded protein: CASSRPLGASYEQYF.

The chain joins TRBV15 to TRBJ2-2; 9 bases align to TRBD2. The CDR3 totals 16 residues. V lost 3 bases and J lost 5; bases outside the gene matches: 7. CDR1 and CDR2 (germline): LNHNV, YYDKDF (reference sequence). The CDR3 here is CATSREAGGSTGELFF. In DNA, the CDR3 is TGTGCCACCAGCAGGGAAGCGGGAGGTTCAACCGGGGAGCTGTTTTTT. Full variable domain (missing parts from reference TRBV15 and TRBJ2-2): DAMVIQNPRYQVTQFGKPVTLSCSQTLNHNVMYWYQQKSSQAPKLLFHYYDKDFNNEADTPDNFQSRRPNTSFCFLDIRSPGLGDTAMYLCATSREAGGSTGELFFGEGSRLTVL.

This chain links TRBV7-2 with TRBJ1-1; D not resolved. V was trimmed by 5 bases and J by 3 bases, leaving 13 bases between them. CDR1 is SGHTA, CDR2 FQGNSA, per germline. The CDR3 sequence is 14 residues long. The CDR3 reads CASSRWRTDTEAFF. CDR3 nucleotide sequence: TGTGCCAGCAGCAGATGGAGGACCGACACTGAAGCTTTCTTT.

This clone was observed a handful of times. The chain couples TRBV30 to TRBJ1-1; unclear D gene. The CDR3 runs to 11 residues. The germline V gene encodes CDR1 GTSNPN and CDR2 SVGIG (reference sequence). The V end was cut by 3 bases, the J end by 1 base, with 3 bases between. CDR3 region: CAWRQNTEAFF. CDR3 DNA: TGTGCCTGGAGACAGAACACTGAAGCTTTCTTT.